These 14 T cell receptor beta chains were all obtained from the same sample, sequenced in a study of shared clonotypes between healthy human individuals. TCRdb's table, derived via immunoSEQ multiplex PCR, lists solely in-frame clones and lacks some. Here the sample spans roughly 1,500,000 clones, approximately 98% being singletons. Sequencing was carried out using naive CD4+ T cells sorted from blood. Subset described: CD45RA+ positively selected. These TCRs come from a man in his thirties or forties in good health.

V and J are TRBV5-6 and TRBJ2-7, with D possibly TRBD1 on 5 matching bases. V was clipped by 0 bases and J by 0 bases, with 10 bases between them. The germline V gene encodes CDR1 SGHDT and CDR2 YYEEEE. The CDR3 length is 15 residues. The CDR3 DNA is TGTGCCAGCAGCTTGGGCCAGGGAAGCTCCTACGAGCAGTACTTC. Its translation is CASSLGQGSSYEQYF.

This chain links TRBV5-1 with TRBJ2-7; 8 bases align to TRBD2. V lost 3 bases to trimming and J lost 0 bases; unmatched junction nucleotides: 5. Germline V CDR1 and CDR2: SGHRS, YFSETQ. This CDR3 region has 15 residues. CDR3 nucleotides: TGCGCCAGCAGCTCGGGAGGGGCTAGCTCCTACGAGCAGTACTTC. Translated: CASSSGGASSYEQYF.

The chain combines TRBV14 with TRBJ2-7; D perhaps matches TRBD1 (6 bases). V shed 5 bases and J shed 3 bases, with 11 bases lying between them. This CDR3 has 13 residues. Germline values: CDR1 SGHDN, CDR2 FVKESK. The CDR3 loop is CASSKTGIYEQYF. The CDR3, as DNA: TGTGCCAGCAGCAAGACAGGAATCTACGAGCAGTACTTC. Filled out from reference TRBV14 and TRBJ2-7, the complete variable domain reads EAGVTQFPSHSVIEKGQTVTLRCDPISGHDNLYWYRRVMGKEIKFLLHFVKESKQDESGMPNNRFLAERTGGTYSTLKVQPAELEDSGVYFCASSKTGIYEQYFGPGTRLTVT.

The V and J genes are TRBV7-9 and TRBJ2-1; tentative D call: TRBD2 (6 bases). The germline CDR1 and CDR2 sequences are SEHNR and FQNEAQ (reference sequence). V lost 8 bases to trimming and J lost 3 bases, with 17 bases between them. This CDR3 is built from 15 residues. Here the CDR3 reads CASPEGSGDYNEQFF. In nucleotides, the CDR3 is TGTGCCAGCCCCGAGGGCTCGGGGGACTACAATGAGCAGTTCTTC.

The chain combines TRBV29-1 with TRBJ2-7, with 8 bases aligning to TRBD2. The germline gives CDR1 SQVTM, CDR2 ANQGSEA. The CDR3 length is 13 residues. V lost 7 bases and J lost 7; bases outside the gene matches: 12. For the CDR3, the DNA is TGCAGCGCCTTATTAGCGGGGCTATGGGAGCAGTACTTC. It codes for CSALLAGLWEQYF.

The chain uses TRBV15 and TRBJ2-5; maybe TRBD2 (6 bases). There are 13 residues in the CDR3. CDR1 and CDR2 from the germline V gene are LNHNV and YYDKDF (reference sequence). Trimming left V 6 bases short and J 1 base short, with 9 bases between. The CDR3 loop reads CATRAGLQETQYF. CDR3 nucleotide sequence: TGTGCCACCAGAGCGGGTCTCCAAGAGACCCAGTACTTC.

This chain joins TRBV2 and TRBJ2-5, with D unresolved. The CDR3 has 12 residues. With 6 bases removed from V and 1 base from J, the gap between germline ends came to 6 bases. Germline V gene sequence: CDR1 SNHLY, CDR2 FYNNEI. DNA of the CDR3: TGTGCCAGCAGGGCTTCCCAAGAGACCCAGTACTTC. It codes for CASRASQETQYF.

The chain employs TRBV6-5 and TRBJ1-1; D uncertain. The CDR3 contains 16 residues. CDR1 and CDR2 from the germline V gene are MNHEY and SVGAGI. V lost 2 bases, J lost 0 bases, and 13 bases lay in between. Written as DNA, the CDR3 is TGTGCCAGCAGTTACCTGGATATGTACATGAACACTGAAGCTTTCTTT. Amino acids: CASSYLDMYMNTEAFF.

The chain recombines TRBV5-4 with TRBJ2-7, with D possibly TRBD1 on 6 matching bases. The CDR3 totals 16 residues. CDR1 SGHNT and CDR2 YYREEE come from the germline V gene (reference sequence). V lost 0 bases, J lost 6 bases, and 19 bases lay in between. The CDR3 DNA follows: TGTGCCAGCAGCTTGGAAGGGGGAGCCGTCGCGCTCGAGCAGTACTTC. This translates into CASSLEGGAVALEQYF.

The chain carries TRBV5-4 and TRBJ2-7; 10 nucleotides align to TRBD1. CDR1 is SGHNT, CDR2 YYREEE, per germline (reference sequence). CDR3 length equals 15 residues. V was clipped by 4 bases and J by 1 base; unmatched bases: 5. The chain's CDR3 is CASSLRDRGSYEQYF. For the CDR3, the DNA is TGTGCCAGCAGCCTCCGGGACAGGGGTTCCTACGAGCAGTACTTC.

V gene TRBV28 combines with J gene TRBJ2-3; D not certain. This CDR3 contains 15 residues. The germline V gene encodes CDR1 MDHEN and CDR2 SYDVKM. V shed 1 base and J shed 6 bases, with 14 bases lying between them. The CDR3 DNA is TGTGCCAGCAGTTTATCTCCGATTGGTGGGGATACGCAGTATTTT. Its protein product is CASSLSPIGGDTQYF.

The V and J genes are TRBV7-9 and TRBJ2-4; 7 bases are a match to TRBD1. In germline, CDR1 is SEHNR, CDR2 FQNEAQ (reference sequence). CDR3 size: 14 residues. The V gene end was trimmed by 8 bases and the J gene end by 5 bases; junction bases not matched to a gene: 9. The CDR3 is CASHPIGQENIQYF. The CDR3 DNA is TGTGCCAGCCATCCCATAGGACAGGAAAACATTCAGTACTTC.

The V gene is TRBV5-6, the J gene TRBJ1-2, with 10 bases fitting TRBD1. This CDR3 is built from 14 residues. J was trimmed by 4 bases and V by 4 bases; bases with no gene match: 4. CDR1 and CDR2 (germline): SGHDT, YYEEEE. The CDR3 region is CASSPDRGSYGYTF. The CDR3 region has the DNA TGTGCCAGCAGCCCGGACAGGGGGAGCTATGGCTACACCTTC.

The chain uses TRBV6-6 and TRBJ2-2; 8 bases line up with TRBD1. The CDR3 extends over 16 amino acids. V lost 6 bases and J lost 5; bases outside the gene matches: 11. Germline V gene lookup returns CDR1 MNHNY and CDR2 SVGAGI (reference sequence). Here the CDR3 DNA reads TGTGCCAGCAGAAAACCCCCCGACAGGGGTACCGGGGAGCTGTTTTTT. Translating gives CASRKPPDRGTGELFF.